The clone carrying this T cell receptor beta chain was counted a few times. What it recognizes is unknown. V gave up 2 bases and J gave up 2 bases, with 8 bases separating them. CDR3 length: 14 residues. The germline gives CDR1 WSHSY, CDR2 SAAADI. This sample was included in a study of cytomegalovirus exposure and HLA in healthy donors. Study results and caveats: Some TCR beta chains (roughly 150 of them) were listed as cytomegalovirus-associated.

PCR used 60 Vbeta primers and 13 Jbeta primers. Repertoires were generated with immunoSEQ multiplex PCR, while TCRdb's copy carries only in-frame clones and drops some. The repertoire holds about 91,000 clones, with about two thirds as singletons. The TCR comes from a female donor in good health and CMV-seronegative. V is TRBV10-2 and J is TRBJ2-3; D is undetermined. Sequencing was done on a sample of PBMCs. CDR3 DNA sequence: TGCGCCAGCAGTGAGGGGCAGTACACAGATACGCAGTATTTT. Protein: CASSEGQYTDTQYF.